A single T cell receptor (beta chain) is shown here with its context. This record comes from a study of control samples from healthy donors and cancer patients. Using immunoSEQ multiplex PCR, the repertoire was profiled, and TCRdb retains in-frame clones only, with some absent. The sample has some 190,000 clones, about 90% seen once. Germline CDR1 is SQVTM and CDR2 is ANQGSEA. V shed 7 bases and J shed 3 bases, with 9 bases lying between them. The CDR3 contains 11 residues. The TCR originated in a man aged 30-40 years in good health. Sequenced: blood. The chain has TRBV29-1 and TRBJ1-1; D ambiguous. DNA for the CDR3: TGCAGCGGGGCAGATTACACTGAAGCTTTCTTT. This sequence encodes CSGADYTEAFF.